The 3 T cell receptor beta chains presented below share a single source sample, sequenced in a study of control samples from healthy donors and cancer patients. The repertoire was sequenced with immunoSEQ multiplex PCR; TCRdb's copy has only in-frame clones and lacks some. The sample holds around 190,000 clones; just over 90% are singletons and the top ten take around 1.4%. Sample: blood. These TCRs come from a man aged 25-45 years in good health.

The chain couples TRBV5-1 to TRBJ1-1; TRBD1 aligns across 12 bases. This CDR3 region has 18 residues. Germline CDR1 reads SGHRS; CDR2 reads YFSETQ. V shed 2 bases, J shed 1 base, and the junction held 9 bases outside the gene matches. CDR3 coding DNA: TGCGCCAGCAGCTTCCTAGGGGGACAGGGGGCAGGGAACACTGAAGCTTTCTTT. Its protein product is CASSFLGGQGAGNTEAFF.

V gene TRBV2 combines with J gene TRBJ1-5, with 7 bases that match TRBD1. V shed 1 base and J 7 bases; nucleotides not matched to a gene: 7. Germline V gene data show CDR1 as SNHLY and CDR2 as FYNNEI. The CDR3 sequence is 15 residues long. CDR3 sequence: CASSEGQGVEQPQHF. In DNA, the CDR3 is TGTGCCAGCAGTGAAGGGCAGGGGGTAGAACAGCCCCAGCATTTT.

The V call is TRBV7-3, the J call TRBJ2-3; D may be TRBD1 (6 bases). The CDR3 length is 15 residues. Trimming stripped 5 bases from V and 0 bases from J, with 12 bases between. Germline V gives CDR1 SGHTA, CDR2 FQGTGA. CDR3 region: CASSDGTSSTDTQYF. DNA of the CDR3: TGTGCCAGCAGCGATGGGACATCTAGCACAGATACGCAGTATTTT.